This T cell receptor beta chain derives from a study of blood T cells in healthy people across ages. Germline-derived CDR1 and CDR2 are DFQATT and SNEGSKA (reference sequence). V was clipped by 0 bases and J by 4 bases, with 13 bases between them. This CDR3 has 15 residues. This clonotype was picked up many times. With a J-beta primer mix and a sample-barcoded 5' primer, a second PCR ran roughly 6 to 11 cycles. TCRdb re-called the 5' RACE reads with MiXCR, one entry per CDR3 protein. The table lists approximately 810,000 distinct CDR3 sequences, about 28% of them singletons. Samples each had at least 5.5 micrograms of total RNA extracted.

The sequencing input was blood. This clonotype originated in a woman of 80 years or more in good health. The chain recombines TRBV20-1 with TRBJ2-4, with D possibly TRBD1 on 6 matching bases. The CDR3 loop is CSARDGTGPKNIQYF. In DNA, the CDR3 is TGCAGTGCTAGAGATGGAACAGGGCCGAAAAACATTCAGTACTTC.